The source of this T cell receptor beta chain is a study of Graves' ophthalmopathy and Graves' hyperthyroidism. Study details: The study drew peripheral blood at initial diagnosis, before any treatment.

Ophthalmopathy donors' eye disease showed moderate-to-severe activity, CAS of at least 3, NOSPECS of at least 4 and duration under 3 months. Excluded: other autoimmune disease, uncontrolled infection, pregnancy or lactation. Scientists amplified the TCR beta CDR3 regions from RNA transcripts. HTBI primers were employed in first-round RT-PCR, then a second-round multiplex PCR followed. TCRdb ran MiXCR on the multiplex PCR reads and lists one entry per CDR3 protein. The table records around 470,000 distinct CDR3 sequences, under 15% of them present only once. CDR1 is SGDLS and CDR2 is YYNGEE in the germline V gene. This CDR3 is built from 15 residues. J gave up 2 bases and V 0 bases, and 2 bases lay outside the gene matches. There are many counts of this clonotype.

The receptor's source is a woman in her 30s with Graves' ophthalmopathy. V and J are TRBV9 and TRBJ2-7, with 10 bases aligning to TRBD2. Source material: blood. The CDR3 nucleotides are TGTGCCAGCAGCGTAGCTAGCGGGAGAACCTACGAGCAGTACTTC. It specifies CASSVASGRTYEQYF. The whole variable domain, filled in from reference TRBV9 and TRBJ2-7, reads DSGVTQTPKHLITATGQRVTLRCSPRSGDLSVYWYQQSLDQGLQFLIQYYNGEERAKGNILERFSAQQFPDLHSELNLSSLELGDSALYFCASSVASGRTYEQYFGPGTRLTVT.